This entry lists 17 T cell receptor beta chains sequenced from one sample in a study of T cells in Graves' hyperthyroidism and ophthalmopathy. Amplified TCR beta CDR3 regions came from RNA transcripts. HTBI primers drove first-round RT-PCR of the TCR CDR3. TCRdb reanalysed the multiplex PCR reads using MiXCR and keeps one entry per CDR3 protein. Of under 400,000 distinct CDR3 sequences listed, 13% are singletons. Specimen: blood. The source of these receptors is a woman aged 18-29 years with Graves' hyperthyroidism.

The CDR3 bases are TGTGCCAGTAGTCACCAGGCGATGAACACTGAAGCTTTCTTT. It codes for CASSHQAMNTEAFF. The chain uses TRBV19 and TRBJ1-1; no reliable D call. There are 14 residues in the CDR3. Per the germline V gene, CDR1 is LNHDA and CDR2 is SQIVND (reference sequence). Trimming took off 5 bases at V and 0 bases at J, with 10 bases between the two ends.

This clonotype was detected many times. The chain carries TRBV28 and TRBJ2-2; 9 bases are a match to TRBD1. Germline CDR1 and CDR2: MDHEN and SYDVKM. V gave up 3 bases and J gave up 4 bases; unmatched junction bases: 6. The CDR3 runs 16 residues. CDR3 nucleotides: TGTGCCAGCAGTTTTCTGGGACAGGGTGGCACCGGGGAGCTGTTTTTT. This translates into CASSFLGQGGTGELFF.

This clonotype was recorded many times. The J gene is TRBJ1-1, the V gene TRBV28, with D unclear. The V gene lost 1 base and the J gene lost 7 bases, with 7 bases spanning the gap. This CDR3 spans 12 amino acids. Looked up from germline, CDR1 is MDHEN and CDR2 is SYDVKM. DNA for the CDR3: TGTGCCAGCAGTTTATTTGGGGTTGAAGCTTTCTTT. Its protein product is CASSLFGVEAFF.

This clonotype was seen many times. The chain couples TRBV5-5 to TRBJ2-5, with TRBD1 matching over 7 bases. The CDR3 has 14 residues. The V gene end was trimmed by 2 bases and the J gene end by 3 bases; junction bases not matched to a gene: 4. Germline V gene lookup returns CDR1 SGHKS and CDR2 YYEKEE (reference sequence). CDR3 amino acids: CASSLPTGEETQYF. For the CDR3, the DNA is TGTGCCAGCAGCTTACCCACAGGGGAAGAGACCCAGTACTTC.

A remark on this clonotype: With a much larger clone just one base away, this may be a read error. The CDR3, as DNA: TGCAGTTCCTTTACAGGGGGCCCCTACAATGAGCAGTTCTTC. It is translated as CSSFTGGPYNEQFF. V gene TRBV20-1 combines with J gene TRBJ2-1, with 9 bases lining up with TRBD1. Germline values: CDR1 DFQATT, CDR2 SNEGSKA (reference sequence). The length of the CDR3 is 14 residues. V lost 8 bases and J lost 2; bases outside the gene matches: 7.

This clonotype was detected ten times or more. The rearrangement joins TRBV28 to TRBJ2-7; TRBD1 matches at 9 bases. The CDR3 has 14 residues. Germline V gene data show CDR1 as MDHEN and CDR2 as SYDVKM. J was trimmed by 2 bases and V by 5 bases; bases with no gene match: 4. The CDR3 sequence: CASSRTGDPYEQYF. The CDR3 nucleotides are TGTGCCAGCAGTCGGACAGGGGATCCCTACGAGCAGTACTTC.

This clonotype has at least ten counts. The chain uses TRBV28 and TRBJ2-1; D is perhaps TRBD1 or TRBD2 (5 bases each). V lost 2 bases to trimming and J lost 5 bases, with 16 bases between them. The CDR3 sequence is 16 residues long. Looked up from germline, CDR1 is MDHEN and CDR2 is SYDVKM. DNA for the CDR3: TGTGCCAGCAGTTTACTCCGGGACCTTGGTAACAATGAGCAGTTCTTC. This translates into CASSLLRDLGNNEQFF.

This clonotype showed up many times. One end of the junction varies from germline; a read error may be responsible. The genes are TRBV2 and TRBJ2-5, with 9 bases matching TRBD2. Germline CDR1 reads SNHLY; CDR2 reads FYNNEI. This CDR3 spans 15 amino acids. The CDR3 DNA follows: TGTGCCAACAGTCGTCCTAGCGGGAAAGGGGAGACCCAGTACTTC. The encoded protein is CANSRPSGKGETQYF.

This clonotype has at least ten counts. V gene TRBV27 combines with J gene TRBJ1-4; TRBD1 agrees at 7 bases. The CDR3 has 16 amino acids. V trimming: 3 bases; J trimming: 3 bases; junction bases outside the gene matches: 7. CDR1 is MNHEY, CDR2 SMNVEV, per germline (reference sequence). CDR3 amino acids: CASSFKHRGANEKLFF. DNA for the CDR3: TGTGCCAGCAGTTTCAAGCACAGGGGAGCTAATGAAAAACTGTTTTTT.

This clonotype was observed many times. The rearrangement uses TRBV5-1 and TRBJ1-2; D unresolved. V was pared by 0 bases and J by 4 bases, with 4 bases between. The CDR3 consists of 12 residues. Germline V gene data show CDR1 as SGHRS and CDR2 as YFSETQ. This chain's CDR3 is CASSLGAYGYTF. CDR3 nucleotides: TGCGCCAGCAGCTTGGGGGCCTATGGCTACACCTTC.

At least ten counts were recorded for this clonotype. This chain links TRBV20-1 with TRBJ2-2, with 7 bases aligning to TRBD2. From germline, CDR1 is DFQATT and CDR2 SNEGSKA (reference sequence). With V trimmed by 7 bases and J by 4 bases, 6 bases remained unmatched. The length of the CDR3 is 13 residues. In DNA form, the CDR3 reads TGCAGTGTACCTAGCGGACCCACCGGGGAGCTGTTTTTT. It yields the protein CSVPSGPTGELFF.

This clonotype appeared many times. The chain combines TRBV6-1 with TRBJ2-3; D is uncertain. The germline CDR1 and CDR2 sequences are MNHNS and SASEGT. V was clipped by 3 bases and J by 1 base, with 11 bases between them. The CDR3 is 15 residues long. The CDR3 loop is CASSDRASGTDTQYF. The CDR3 nucleotides are TGTGCCAGCAGTGATCGGGCTTCTGGCACAGATACGCAGTATTTT.

Ten or more counts support this clonotype. The CDR3 reads CASSPSPGQGGTGNTIYF. Here the CDR3 DNA reads TGTGCCAGCAGTCCATCTCCGGGACAGGGGGGCACTGGAAACACCATATATTTT. The rearrangement joins TRBV12-3 or TRBV12-4 to TRBJ1-3; 11 nucleotides line up with TRBD1. The J segment lost 2 bases and the V segment lost 5 bases, leaving 11 bases of the junction unmatched. This CDR3 has 18 amino acids.

The sample holds many counts of this clonotype. The V and J genes are TRBV27 and TRBJ1-5; D not certain. CDR3 length: 13 residues. V was shortened by 5 bases and J by 7 bases, with 12 bases between the two germline ends. CDR1 is MNHEY and CDR2 is SMNVEV in the germline V gene (reference sequence). The CDR3 here is CASSLWVWQPQHF. DNA of the CDR3: TGTGCCAGCAGTCTCTGGGTTTGGCAGCCCCAGCATTTT.

This clonotype was observed many times. This sequence joins TRBV7-8 and TRBJ2-7; D ambiguous. V was trimmed by 1 base and J by 4 bases, leaving 8 bases between them. Germline CDR1 and CDR2: SGHVS and FQNEAQ. The CDR3 length is 13 residues. CDR3 DNA: TGTGCCAGCAGCTTAGACACGTTATACGAGCAGTACTTC. Amino acids: CASSLDTLYEQYF.

This clonotype was recorded a few times. CDR3 residues: CASITDGGATGGELFF. Here the CDR3 DNA reads TGTGCCAGCATCACCGATGGGGGGGCGACGGGCGGGGAGCTGTTTTTT. V and J are TRBV28 and TRBJ2-2; D is perhaps TRBD2 (7 bases). Per the germline V gene, CDR1 is MDHEN and CDR2 is SYDVKM. Trimming took 7 bases from V and 7 from J, leaving 22 bases between them. There are 16 residues in the CDR3.

There are many counts of this clonotype. The chain carries TRBV2 and TRBJ1-2, with D possibly TRBD1 on 5 matching bases. The germline V gene has CDR1 SNHLY and CDR2 FYNNEI. The CDR3 has 14 residues. V lost 3 bases and J 5 bases, leaving 13 bases between the germline ends. DNA of the CDR3: TGTGCCAGCAGTGAGATGGGGGGGAAGTATGGCTACACCTTC. This encodes CASSEMGGKYGYTF.